This T cell receptor beta chain emerged from a study of blood T cell repertoires in COVID-19. In the study overall: From the United States, Italy and Spain came samples of acute and convalescent COVID-19. In each case, the material was cDNA or gDNA derived from T cells, B-cell-depleted T cells, or PBMCs.

CDR3 size: 15 residues. The germline gives CDR1 LGHDT, CDR2 YNNKEL (reference sequence). Trimming removed 0 bases at V and 5 bases at J, with 13 bases between. Source study methods: Estimates of nucleated cell counts were drawn from the amplification of reference gene primers. Libraries were prepared by immunoSEQ multiplex PCR; TCRdb keeps only in-frame clonotypes and omits some of them. The V and J calls and clone size are taken from that table; D and trimming were inferred from the DNA. The table has 150,000 to 200,000 clones, 60% to 85% seen once. Sequencing was performed on peripheral blood. V usage is TRBV3-1 (or the pseudogene TRBV3-2) and J usage is TRBJ2-5, with a weak D call TRBD1 (5 bases). The source is a man between 60 and 75 years old with acute or convalescent COVID-19. The DNA for the CDR3 is TGTGCCAGCAGCCAAGAGATGCCAGGGTACGAGACCCAGTACTTC. Translated, it gives CASSQEMPGYETQYF.